This record looks at one TCR beta chain sequence and its context. Losses at the gene ends were 6 bases for V and 5 bases for J; bases not matched to a gene: 13. There are 16 residues in the CDR3. Germline V lookup: CDR1 SNHLY, CDR2 FYNNEI. These data are taken from a study of shared T cell receptors in the human thymus. Repertoires were generated with immunoSEQ multiplex PCR, while TCRdb's copy carries only in-frame clones and drops some. The sample shows 700,000 to 750,000 clones, approximately 85% of them seen only once. This sample also belongs to another study, concerning human thymus T cells. From that second work: Related studies noted strongly shared thymic repertoires across unrelated people.

The sequence derives from a girl under two years old with a congenital heart defect. The sequenced material came from thymocytes. V gene TRBV2 combines with J gene TRBJ2-3, with 8 bases identical to TRBD1. Written as DNA, the CDR3 is TGTGCCAGCAGAGATGGACAGGGTCAACGGCAAGATACGCAGTATTTT. It codes for CASRDGQGQRQDTQYF.